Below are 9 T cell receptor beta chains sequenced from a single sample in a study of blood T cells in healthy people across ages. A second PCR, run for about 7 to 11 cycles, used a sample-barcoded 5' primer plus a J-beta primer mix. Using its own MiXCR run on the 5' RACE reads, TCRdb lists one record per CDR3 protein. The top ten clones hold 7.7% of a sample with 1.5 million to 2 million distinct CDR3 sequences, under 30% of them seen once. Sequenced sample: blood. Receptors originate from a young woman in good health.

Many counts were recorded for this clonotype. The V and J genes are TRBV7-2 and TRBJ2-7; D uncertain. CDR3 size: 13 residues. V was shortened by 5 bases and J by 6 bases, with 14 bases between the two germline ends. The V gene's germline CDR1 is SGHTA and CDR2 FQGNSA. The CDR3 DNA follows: TGTGCCAGCAGCGTCCTCTCACTAAGCGAGCAGTACTTC. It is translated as CASSVLSLSEQYF.

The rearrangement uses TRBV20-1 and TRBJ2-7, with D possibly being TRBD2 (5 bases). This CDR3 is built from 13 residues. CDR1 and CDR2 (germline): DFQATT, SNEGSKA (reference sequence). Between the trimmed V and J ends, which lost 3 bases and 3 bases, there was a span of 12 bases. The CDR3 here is CSASSAEDYEQYF. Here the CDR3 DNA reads TGCAGTGCTAGTTCCGCGGAGGACTACGAGCAGTACTTC.

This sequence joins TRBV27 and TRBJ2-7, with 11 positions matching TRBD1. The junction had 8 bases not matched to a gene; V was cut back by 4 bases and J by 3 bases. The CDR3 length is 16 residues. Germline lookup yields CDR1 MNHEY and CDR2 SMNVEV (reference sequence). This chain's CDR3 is CASSSAPGQGGYEQYF. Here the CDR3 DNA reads TGTGCCAGCAGTTCTGCCCCGGGACAGGGGGGCTACGAGCAGTACTTC.

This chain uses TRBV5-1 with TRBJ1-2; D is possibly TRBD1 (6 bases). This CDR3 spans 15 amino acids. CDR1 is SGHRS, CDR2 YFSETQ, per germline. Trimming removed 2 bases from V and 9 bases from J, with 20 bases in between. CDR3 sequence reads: CASSFRTDLVRSYTF. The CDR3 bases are TGCGCCAGCAGCTTTAGGACAGACCTTGTGAGGAGCTACACCTTC.

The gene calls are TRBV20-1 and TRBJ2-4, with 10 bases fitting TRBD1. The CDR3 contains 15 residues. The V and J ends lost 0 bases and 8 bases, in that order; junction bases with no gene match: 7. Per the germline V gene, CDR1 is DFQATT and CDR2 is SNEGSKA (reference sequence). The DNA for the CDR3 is TGCAGTGCTAGAGATGTAGGGACAGGGGTAGACATTCAGTACTTC. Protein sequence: CSARDVGTGVDIQYF.

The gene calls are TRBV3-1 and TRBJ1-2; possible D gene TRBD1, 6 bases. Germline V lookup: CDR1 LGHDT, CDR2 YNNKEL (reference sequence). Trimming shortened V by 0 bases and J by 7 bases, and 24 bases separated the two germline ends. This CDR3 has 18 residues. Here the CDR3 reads CASSQDLLTGSLWAGYTF. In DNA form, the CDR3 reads TGTGCCAGCAGCCAAGACCTGTTAACAGGGAGCCTTTGGGCTGGCTACACCTTC.

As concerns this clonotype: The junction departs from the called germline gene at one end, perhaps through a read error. The CDR3 region is CAGRVGTGPNEQFF. For the CDR3, the DNA is TGTGCCGGCAGAGTCGGGACAGGGCCCAACGAGCAGTTCTTC. This sequence joins TRBV7-9 and TRBJ2-1, with TRBD1 matching over 9 bases. From germline, CDR1 is SEHNR and CDR2 FQNEAQ (reference sequence). This CDR3 is built from 14 residues.

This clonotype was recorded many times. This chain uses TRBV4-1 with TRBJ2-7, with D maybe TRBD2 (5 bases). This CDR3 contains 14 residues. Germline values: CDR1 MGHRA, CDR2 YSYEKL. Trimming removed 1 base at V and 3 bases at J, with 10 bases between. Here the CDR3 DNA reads TGCGCCAGCAGCCAAGTAGCCGGGAACTACGAGCAGTACTTC. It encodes CASSQVAGNYEQYF.

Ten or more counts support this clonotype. The DNA for the CDR3 is TGTGCCAGCAGCTTGTTGCCCGGGGGTTCTGACTACGAGCAGTACTTC. It encodes CASSLLPGGSDYEQYF. The V and J genes are TRBV5-5 and TRBJ2-7; a weak D match, TRBD2 (6 bases). The V gene's germline CDR1 is SGHKS and CDR2 YYEKEE (reference sequence). The V and J ends lost 1 base and 3 bases respectively, with 17 bases between them. This CDR3 is built from 16 residues. The full variable domain, rest sourced from reference TRBV5-5 and TRBJ2-7, is DAGVTQSPTHLIKTRGQQVTLRCSPISGHKSVSWYQQVLGQGPQFIFQYYEKEERGRGNFPDRFSARQFPNYSSELNVNALLLGDSALYLCASSLLPGGSDYEQYFGPGTRLTVT.